This is a list of T cell receptor beta chains from one sample in a study of blood T cell repertoires in COVID-19. Assay: immunoSEQ multiplex PCR; the TCRdb copy retains only in-frame clones and omits some. The sample includes roughly 190,000 clones, 82% of them seen just once. The sequencing sample was made of peripheral blood. Receptors were obtained from a woman aged 60-70 years with COVID-19, enrolled during active disease. Each CDR3 is given with its conserved first and last residue. Each record gives: clone size, D gene, J gene, V gene, CDR3 protein, CDR3 DNA. The D gene is left open where the match is weak. The size field is filled for only some rows; it gives once, few, many or a size class.

>NA|TRBD1|TRBJ1-4|TRBV5-6
CASSLAAGGREKLFF
TGTGCCAGCAGCTTGGCGGCAGGGGGCCGGGAAAAACTGTTTTTT
>NA|TRBD1|TRBJ1-1|TRBV29-1
CSVRTGGITEAFF
TGCAGCGTTCGGACAGGGGGCATCACTGAAGCTTTCTTT
>NA|NA|TRBJ1-4|TRBV5-1
CASSFNAGEKLFF
TGCGCCAGCAGCTTCAACGCAGGGGAGAAACTGTTTTTT
>NA|TRBD2|TRBJ2-5|TRBV14
CPCGGEETQYF
TGCCCTTGCGGGGGAGAAGAGACCCAGTACTTC
>once|NA|TRBJ2-2|TRBV27
CASSSKQFYTGELFF
TGTGCCAGCAGTTCGAAACAGTTCTACACCGGGGAGCTGTTTTTT
>NA|TRBD2|TRBJ2-3|TRBV6-2/TRBV6-3
CASSYQSSGRGLTDTQYF
TGTGCCAGCAGTTATCAGTCTAGCGGGAGAGGGTTGACAGATACGCAGTATTTT
>NA|TRBD1|TRBJ2-7|TRBV7-3
CASSLTTGKTYEQYF
TGTGCCAGCAGCTTAACGACAGGGAAGACCTACGAGCAGTACTTC
>once|TRBD1|TRBJ2-3|TRBV5-1
CASSLDPGTGGRDTQYF
TGCGCCAGCAGCTTGGATCCCGGGACAGGGGGAAGAGATACGCAGTATTTT
>NA|NA|TRBJ1-1|TRBV5-1
CASSRGQNTEAFF
TGCGCCAGCAGCCGAGGACAGAACACTGAAGCTTTCTTT
>NA|TRBD2|TRBJ2-7|TRBV3-1/TRBV3-2
CASSQAGLAGDSYEQYF
TGTGCCAGCAGCCAAGCGGGACTAGCGGGGGACTCCTACGAGCAGTACTTC
>NA|NA|TRBJ2-3|TRBV11-3
CASSLARSSDTQYF
TGTGCCAGCAGCTTAGCCCGGTCGAGCGATACGCAGTATTTT
>NA|NA|TRBJ2-6|TRBV13
CASSLAGALISGANVLTF
TGTGCCAGCAGCTTAGCGGGAGCCCTAATATCTGGGGCCAACGTCCTGACTTTC
>NA|NA|TRBJ2-5|TRBV5-1
CASSYGGGRETQYF
TGCGCCAGCAGCTATGGGGGGGGGCGAGAGACCCAGTACTTC
>once|TRBD1|TRBJ2-2|TRBV6-1
CASSAWTGLATGELFF
TGTGCCAGCAGTGCCTGGACAGGGTTGGCCACCGGGGAGCTGTTTTTT
>NA|NA|TRBJ2-2|TRBV6-5
CASRGWGDTGELFF
TGTGCCAGCAGGGGCTGGGGAGACACCGGGGAGCTGTTTTTT